Detailed here is one T cell receptor (beta chain). Version v3.0 of the immunoSEQ assay ran at survey level. Clones were read by immunoSEQ multiplex PCR, and TCRdb kept only the in-frame ones, dropping some. Of over 20,000 clones in the sample, nearly 90% are singletons; the top ten hold approximately 6.4%. This sample was taken from a study of long-term antiretroviral therapy in people with HIV. Germline V CDR1 and CDR2: SGHTA, FQGNSA. The CDR3 contains 14 residues. Trimming cost V 6 bases and J 3 bases, with 14 bases left between them. The chain joins TRBV7-2 to TRBJ2-5; TRBD1 is a possible D gene (6 bases). Sequenced here: unsorted PBMCs, sampled 0.6 years after starting antiretroviral therapy. This clonotype was sampled from a man aged 60-69 years with HIV. CDR3 in DNA: TGTGCCAGCAGTTCCGGGACACAGAAAGAGACCCAGTACTTC. This encodes CASSSGTQKETQYF. The full variable domain, rest sourced from reference TRBV7-2 and TRBJ2-5, is GAGVSQSPSNKVTEKGKDVELRCDPISGHTALYWYRQSLGQGLEFLIYFQGNSAPDKSGLPSDRFSAERTGGSVSTLTIQRTQQEDSAVYLCASSSGTQKETQYFGPGTRLLVL.